One and the same sample provided the 3 T cell receptor beta chains below, sequenced in a study of blood T cell repertoires in COVID-19. The repertoire was sequenced with immunoSEQ multiplex PCR; TCRdb's copy has only in-frame clones and lacks some. The sample lists about 170,000 clones; about 88% were seen once. Sequenced material: peripheral blood. The receptors stem from a woman aged 80 or over in a cohort sampled during active or convalescent COVID-19.

This clone appeared a few times. The rearrangement joins TRBV10-3 to TRBJ1-2; maybe TRBD1 (5 bases). V lost 4 bases to trimming and J lost 5 bases, with 14 bases between them. This CDR3 has 14 residues. Germline V lookup: CDR1 ENHRY, CDR2 SYGVKD. The CDR3 is CAISGEQVYYGYTF. The CDR3 region has the DNA TGTGCCATCAGTGGAGAACAGGTTTATTATGGCTACACCTTC.

Only a few counts were recorded for this clone. V gene TRBV6-1 combines with J gene TRBJ2-7; no clear D gene. The CDR3 covers 16 residues. Trimming removed 4 bases at V and 0 bases at J, with 16 bases between. CDR1 MNHNS and CDR2 SASEGT come from the germline V gene. DNA of the CDR3: TGTGCCAGCAGTGTTGTCGGCAGGATGGGCTCCTACGAGCAGTACGTC. This translates into CASSVVGRMGSYEQYV.

This chain joins TRBV6-1 and TRBJ1-2; 11 nucleotides line up with TRBD1. The CDR3 sequence is 17 residues long. The V segment lost 0 bases and the J segment 6 bases; nucleotides outside the gene matches: 9. In germline, CDR1 is MNHNS, CDR2 SASEGT. In DNA form, the CDR3 reads TGTGCCAGCAGTGAAGCGCTTCGTCGGGACAGGGGGGATGGCTACACCTTC. This translates into CASSEALRRDRGDGYTF.